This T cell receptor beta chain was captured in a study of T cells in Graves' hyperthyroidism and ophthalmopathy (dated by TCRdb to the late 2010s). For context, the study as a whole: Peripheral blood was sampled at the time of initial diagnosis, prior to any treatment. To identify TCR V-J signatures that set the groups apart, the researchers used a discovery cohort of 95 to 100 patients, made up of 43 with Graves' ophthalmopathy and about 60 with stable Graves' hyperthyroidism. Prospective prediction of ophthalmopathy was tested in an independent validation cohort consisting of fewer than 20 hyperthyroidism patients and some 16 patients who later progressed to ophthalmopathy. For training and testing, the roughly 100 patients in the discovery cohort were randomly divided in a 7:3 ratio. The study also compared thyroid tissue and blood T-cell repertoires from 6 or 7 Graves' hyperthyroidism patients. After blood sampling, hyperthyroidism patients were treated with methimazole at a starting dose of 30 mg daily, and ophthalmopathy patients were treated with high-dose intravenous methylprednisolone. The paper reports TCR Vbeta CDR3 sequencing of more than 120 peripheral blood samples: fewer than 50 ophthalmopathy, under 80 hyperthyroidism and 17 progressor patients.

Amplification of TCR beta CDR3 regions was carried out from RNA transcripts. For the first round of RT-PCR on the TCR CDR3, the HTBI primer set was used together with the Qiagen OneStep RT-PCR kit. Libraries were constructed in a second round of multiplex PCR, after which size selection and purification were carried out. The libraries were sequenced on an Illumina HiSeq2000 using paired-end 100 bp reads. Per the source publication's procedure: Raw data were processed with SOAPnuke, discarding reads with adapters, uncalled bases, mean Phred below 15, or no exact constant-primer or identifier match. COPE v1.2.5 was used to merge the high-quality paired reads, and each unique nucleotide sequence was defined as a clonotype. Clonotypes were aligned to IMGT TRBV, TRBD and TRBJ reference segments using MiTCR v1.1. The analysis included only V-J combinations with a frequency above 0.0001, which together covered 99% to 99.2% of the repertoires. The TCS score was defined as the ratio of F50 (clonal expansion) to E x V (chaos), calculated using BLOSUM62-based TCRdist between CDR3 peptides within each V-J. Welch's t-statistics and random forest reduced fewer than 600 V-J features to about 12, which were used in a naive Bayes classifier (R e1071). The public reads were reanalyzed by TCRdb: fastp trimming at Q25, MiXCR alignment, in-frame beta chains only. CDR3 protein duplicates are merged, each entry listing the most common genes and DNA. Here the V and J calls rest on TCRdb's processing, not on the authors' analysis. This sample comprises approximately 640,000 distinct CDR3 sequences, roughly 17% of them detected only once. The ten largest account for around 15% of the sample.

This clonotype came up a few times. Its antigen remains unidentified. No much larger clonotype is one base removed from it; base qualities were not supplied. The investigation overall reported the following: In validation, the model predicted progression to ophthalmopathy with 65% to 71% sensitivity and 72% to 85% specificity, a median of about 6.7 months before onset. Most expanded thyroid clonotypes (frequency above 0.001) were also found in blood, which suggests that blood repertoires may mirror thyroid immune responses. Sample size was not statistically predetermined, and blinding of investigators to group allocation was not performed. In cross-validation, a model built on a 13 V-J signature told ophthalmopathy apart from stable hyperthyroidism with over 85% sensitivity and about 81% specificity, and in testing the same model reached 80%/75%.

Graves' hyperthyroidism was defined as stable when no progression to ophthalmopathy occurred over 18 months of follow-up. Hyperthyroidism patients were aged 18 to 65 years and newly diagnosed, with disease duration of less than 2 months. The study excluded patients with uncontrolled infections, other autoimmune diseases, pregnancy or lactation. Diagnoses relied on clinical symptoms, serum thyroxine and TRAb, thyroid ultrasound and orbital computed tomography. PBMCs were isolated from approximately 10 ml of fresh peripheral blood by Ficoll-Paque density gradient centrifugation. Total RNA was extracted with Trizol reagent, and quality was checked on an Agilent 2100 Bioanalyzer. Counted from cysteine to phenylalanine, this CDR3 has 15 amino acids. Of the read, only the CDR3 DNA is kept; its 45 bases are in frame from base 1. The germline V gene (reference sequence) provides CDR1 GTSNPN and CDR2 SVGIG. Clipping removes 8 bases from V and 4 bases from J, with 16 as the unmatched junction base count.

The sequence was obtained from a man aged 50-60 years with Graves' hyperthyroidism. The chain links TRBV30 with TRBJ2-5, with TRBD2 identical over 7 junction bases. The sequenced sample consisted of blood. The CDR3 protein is CARGPGGAGVETQYF. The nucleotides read TGTGCCCGGGGTCCCGGAGGGGCGGGAGTAGAGACCCAGTACTTC.